This T cell receptor (beta chain) was sequenced in a study of T cells in Graves' hyperthyroidism and ophthalmopathy. The overall study: Peripheral blood was acquired at first diagnosis, ahead of any therapy whatsoever. Study-level points and caveats: Blood shared most expanded thyroid clonotypes above 0.001.

This clonotype was seen a few times. Its specificity is unknown. This CDR3 region has 16 residues. Trimming shortened V by 6 bases and J by 3 bases, and 21 bases separated the two germline ends. Germline loops: CDR1 DFQATT, CDR2 SNEGSKA (reference sequence). Uncontrolled infection, other autoimmune disease, pregnancy and lactation each barred patients from inclusion. Amplification of TCR beta CDR3 regions was performed using RNA transcripts as template. Researchers ran a first-round RT-PCR on the TCR CDR3 using the HTBI primer set. Each CDR3 protein gets one entry after TCRdb re-called the multiplex PCR reads with MiXCR. The sample holds approximately 610,000 distinct CDR3 sequences; 16% are singletons and the top ten take approximately 20%.

The V gene is TRBV20-1, the J gene TRBJ2-1; D not certain. The sequenced sample consisted of blood. The sequence was collected from a woman under 30 with Graves' hyperthyroidism. The CDR3 protein is CSAELHEGSGYNEQFF. DNA for the CDR3: TGCAGTGCGGAACTCCATGAAGGGTCCGGCTACAATGAGCAGTTCTTC.